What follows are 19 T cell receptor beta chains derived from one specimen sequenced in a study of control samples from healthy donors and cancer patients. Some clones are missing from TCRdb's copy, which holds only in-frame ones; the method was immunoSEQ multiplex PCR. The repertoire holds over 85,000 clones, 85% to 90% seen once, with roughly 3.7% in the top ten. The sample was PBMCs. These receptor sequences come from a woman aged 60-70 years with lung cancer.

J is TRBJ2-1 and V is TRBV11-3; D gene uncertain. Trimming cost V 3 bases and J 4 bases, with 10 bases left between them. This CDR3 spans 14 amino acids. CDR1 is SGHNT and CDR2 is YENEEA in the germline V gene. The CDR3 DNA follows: TGTGCCAGCAGCTTGGATGAGGTTTACAATGAGCAGTTCTTC. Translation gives CASSLDEVYNEQFF.

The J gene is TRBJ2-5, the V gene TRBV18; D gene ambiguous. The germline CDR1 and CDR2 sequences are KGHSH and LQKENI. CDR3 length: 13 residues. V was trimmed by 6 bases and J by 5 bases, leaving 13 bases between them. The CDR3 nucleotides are TGTGCCAGCTCCCCAGGAGATTGGGAGACCCAGTACTTC. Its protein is CASSPGDWETQYF.

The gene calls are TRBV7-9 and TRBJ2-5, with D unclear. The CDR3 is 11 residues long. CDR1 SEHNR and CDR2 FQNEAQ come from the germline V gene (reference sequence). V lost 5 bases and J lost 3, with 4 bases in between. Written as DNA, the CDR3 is TGTGCCAGCAGCCACGAAGAGACCCAGTACTTC. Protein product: CASSHEETQYF.

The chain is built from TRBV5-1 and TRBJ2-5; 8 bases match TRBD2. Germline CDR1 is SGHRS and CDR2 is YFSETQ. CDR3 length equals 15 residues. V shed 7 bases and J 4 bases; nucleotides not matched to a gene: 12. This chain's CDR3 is CASDPLAGQGETQYF. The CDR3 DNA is TGCGCCAGCGACCCTTTAGCGGGACAAGGAGAGACCCAGTACTTC.

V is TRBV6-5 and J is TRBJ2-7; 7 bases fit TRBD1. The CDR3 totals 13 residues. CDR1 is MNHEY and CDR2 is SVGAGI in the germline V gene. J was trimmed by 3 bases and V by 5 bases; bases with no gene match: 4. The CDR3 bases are TGTGCCAGCAGTCGGGACAGTAACTACGAGCAGTACTTC. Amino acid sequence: CASSRDSNYEQYF.

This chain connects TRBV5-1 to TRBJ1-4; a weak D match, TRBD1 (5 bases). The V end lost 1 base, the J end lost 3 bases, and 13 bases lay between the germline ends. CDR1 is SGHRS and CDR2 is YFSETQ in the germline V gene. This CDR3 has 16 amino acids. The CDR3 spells CASSLTGPLPNEKLFF. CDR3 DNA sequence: TGCGCCAGCAGCTTGACAGGCCCCCTGCCTAATGAAAAACTGTTTTTT.

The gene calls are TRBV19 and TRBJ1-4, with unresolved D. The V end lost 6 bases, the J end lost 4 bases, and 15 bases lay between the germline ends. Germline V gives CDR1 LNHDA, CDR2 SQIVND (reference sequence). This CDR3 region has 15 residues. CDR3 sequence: CASSLASANNEKLFF. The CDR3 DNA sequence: TGTGCCAGTAGCTTGGCCTCAGCGAATAATGAAAAACTGTTTTTT.

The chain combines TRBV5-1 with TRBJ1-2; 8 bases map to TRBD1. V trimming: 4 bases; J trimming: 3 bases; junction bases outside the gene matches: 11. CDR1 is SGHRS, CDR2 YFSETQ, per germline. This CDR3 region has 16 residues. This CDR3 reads CASSPGTGATYYGYTF. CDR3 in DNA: TGCGCCAGCAGCCCCGGGACAGGTGCTACCTACTATGGCTACACCTTC.

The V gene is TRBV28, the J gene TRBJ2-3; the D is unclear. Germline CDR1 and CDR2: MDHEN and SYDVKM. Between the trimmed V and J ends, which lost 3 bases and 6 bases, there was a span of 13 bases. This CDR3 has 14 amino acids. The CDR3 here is CASSFHRGRDTQYF. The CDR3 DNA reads TGTGCCAGCAGTTTCCATCGTGGCCGTGATACGCAGTATTTT.

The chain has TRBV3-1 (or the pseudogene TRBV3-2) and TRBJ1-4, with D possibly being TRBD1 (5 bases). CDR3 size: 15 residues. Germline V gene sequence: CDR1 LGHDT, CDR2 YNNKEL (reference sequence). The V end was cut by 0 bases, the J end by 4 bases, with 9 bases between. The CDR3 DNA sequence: TGTGCCAGCAGCCAAGACCCCAGGGTTAATGAAAAACTGTTTTTT. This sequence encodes CASSQDPRVNEKLFF.

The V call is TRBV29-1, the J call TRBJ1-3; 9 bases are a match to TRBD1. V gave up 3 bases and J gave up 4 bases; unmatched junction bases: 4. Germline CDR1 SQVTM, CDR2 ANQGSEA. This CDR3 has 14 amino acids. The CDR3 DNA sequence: TGCAGCGTTGAGGGACAGGGAAGAGGAAACACCATATATTTT. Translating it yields CSVEGQGRGNTIYF. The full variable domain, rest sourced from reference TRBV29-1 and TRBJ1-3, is SAVISQKPSRDICQRGTSLTIQCQVDSQVTMMFWYRQQPGQSLTLIATANQGSEATYESGFVIDKFPISRPNLTFSTLTVSNMSPEDSSIYLCSVEGQGRGNTIYFGEGSWLTVV.

The CDR3 DNA reads as TGCGCCAGCAGCCAAGGAGTGACCGTGGGTAACAATGAGCAGTTCTTC. This encodes CASSQGVTVGNNEQFF. The chain employs TRBV4-1 and TRBJ2-1, with no clear D. The germline gives CDR1 MGHRA, CDR2 YSYEKL. V lost 1 base to trimming and J lost 5 bases, with 15 bases between them. There are 16 residues in the CDR3.

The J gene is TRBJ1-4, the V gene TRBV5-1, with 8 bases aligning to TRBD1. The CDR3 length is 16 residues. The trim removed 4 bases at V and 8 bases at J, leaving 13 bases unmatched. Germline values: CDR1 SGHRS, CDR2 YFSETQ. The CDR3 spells CASSPLGQGAGEKLFF. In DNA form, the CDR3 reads TGCGCCAGCAGCCCCTTGGGGCAGGGGGCGGGAGAAAAACTGTTTTTT.

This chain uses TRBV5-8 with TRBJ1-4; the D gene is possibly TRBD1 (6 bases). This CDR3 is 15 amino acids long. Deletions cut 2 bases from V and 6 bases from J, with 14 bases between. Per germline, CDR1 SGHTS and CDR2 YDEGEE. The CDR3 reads CASSFGGGLDEKLFF. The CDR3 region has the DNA TGTGCCAGCAGCTTCGGCGGGGGGCTGGATGAAAAACTGTTTTTT.

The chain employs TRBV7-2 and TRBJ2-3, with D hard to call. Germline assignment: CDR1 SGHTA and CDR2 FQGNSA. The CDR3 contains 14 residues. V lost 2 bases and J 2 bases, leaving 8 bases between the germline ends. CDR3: CASSLRTTTDTQYF. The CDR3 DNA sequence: TGTGCCAGCAGCTTAAGAACTACCACAGATACGCAGTATTTT.

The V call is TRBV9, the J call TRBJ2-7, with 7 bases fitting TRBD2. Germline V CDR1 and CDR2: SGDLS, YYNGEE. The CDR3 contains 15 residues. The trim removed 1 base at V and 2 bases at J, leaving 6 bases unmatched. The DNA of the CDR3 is TGTGCCAGCAGCGTATTCGATGCGGGAGCCTACGAGCAGTACTTC. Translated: CASSVFDAGAYEQYF. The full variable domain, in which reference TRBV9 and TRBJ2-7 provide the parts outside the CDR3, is DSGVTQTPKHLITATGQRVTLRCSPRSGDLSVYWYQQSLDQGLQFLIQYYNGEERAKGNILERFSAQQFPDLHSELNLSSLELGDSALYFCASSVFDAGAYEQYFGPGTRLTVT.

The CDR3 nucleotides are TGCAGTGCTAGTAACTGGGCCTCGGGTGGGCAGACCCAGTACTTC. It codes for CSASNWASGGQTQYF. V and J are TRBV20-1 and TRBJ2-5; D is uncertain. The V gene's germline CDR1 is DFQATT and CDR2 SNEGSKA (reference sequence). The CDR3 is 15 amino acids. V dropped 3 bases and J dropped 6 bases, with 20 bases sitting between them.

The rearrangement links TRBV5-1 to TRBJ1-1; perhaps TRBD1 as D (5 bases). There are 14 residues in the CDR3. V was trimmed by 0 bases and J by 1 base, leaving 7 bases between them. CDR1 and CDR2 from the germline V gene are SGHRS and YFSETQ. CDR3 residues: CASSLERGNTEAFF. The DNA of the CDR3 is TGCGCCAGCAGCTTGGAAAGGGGGAACACTGAAGCTTTCTTT.

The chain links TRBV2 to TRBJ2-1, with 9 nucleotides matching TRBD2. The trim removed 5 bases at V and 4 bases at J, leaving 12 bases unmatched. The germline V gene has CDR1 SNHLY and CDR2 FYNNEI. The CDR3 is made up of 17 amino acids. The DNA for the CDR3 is TGTGCCAGCAGTTCCCCTTCTCTAGCGGGGATTTACAATGAGCAGTTCTTC. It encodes CASSSPSLAGIYNEQFF.